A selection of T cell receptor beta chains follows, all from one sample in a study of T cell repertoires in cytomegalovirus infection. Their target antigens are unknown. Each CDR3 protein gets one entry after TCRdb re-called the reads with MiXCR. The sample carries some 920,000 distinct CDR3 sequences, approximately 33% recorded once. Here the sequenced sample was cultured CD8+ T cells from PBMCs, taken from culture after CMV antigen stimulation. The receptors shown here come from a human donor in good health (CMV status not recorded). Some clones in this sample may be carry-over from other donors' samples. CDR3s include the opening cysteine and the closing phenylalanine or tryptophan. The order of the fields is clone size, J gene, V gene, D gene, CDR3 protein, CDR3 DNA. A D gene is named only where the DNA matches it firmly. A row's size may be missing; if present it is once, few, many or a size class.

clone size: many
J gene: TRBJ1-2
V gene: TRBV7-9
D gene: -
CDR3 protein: CASSWSGGYTF
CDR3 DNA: TGTGCCAGCAGCTGGTCAGGGGGCTACACCTTC

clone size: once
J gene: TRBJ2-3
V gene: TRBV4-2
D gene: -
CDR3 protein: CASSTRPSASTDTQYF
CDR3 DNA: TGTGCCAGCAGCACCCGTCCTAGCGCTAGCACAGATACGCAGTATTTT

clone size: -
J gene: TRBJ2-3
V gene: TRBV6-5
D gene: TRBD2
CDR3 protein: CASSYRRSGWASGHGTDTQYF
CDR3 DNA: TGTGCCAGCAGTTACAGGAGGTCAGGGTGGGCTAGCGGGCACGGCACAGATACGCAGTATTTT

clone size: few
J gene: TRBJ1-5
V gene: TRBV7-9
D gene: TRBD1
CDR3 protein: CASSPGDRRDQPQHF
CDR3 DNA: TGTGCCAGCAGCCCGGGGGACAGGAGGGATCAGCCCCAGCATTTT

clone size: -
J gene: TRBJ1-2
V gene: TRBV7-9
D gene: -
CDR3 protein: CASSDGAGYTF
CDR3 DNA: TGTGCCAGCAGTGACGGGGCTGGCTACACCTTC

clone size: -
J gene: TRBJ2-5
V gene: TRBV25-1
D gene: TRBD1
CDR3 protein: CASSGETGSQETQYF
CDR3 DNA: TGTGCCAGCAGTGGGGAGACAGGGTCCCAAGAGACCCAGTACTTC

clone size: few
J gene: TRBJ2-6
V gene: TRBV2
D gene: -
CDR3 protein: CASARWTDLSGANVLTF
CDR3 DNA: TGTGCCAGCGCTAGATGGACGGATCTCTCTGGGGCCAACGTCCTGACTTTC

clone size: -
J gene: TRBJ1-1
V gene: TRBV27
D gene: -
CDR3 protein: CASSPLGGLEAFF
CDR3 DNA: TGTGCCAGCAGTCCCCTCGGGGGGTTAGAAGCTTTCTTT

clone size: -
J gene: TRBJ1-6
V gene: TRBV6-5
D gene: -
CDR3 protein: CASRGRKGSPLHF
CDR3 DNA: TGTGCCAGCAGAGGGAGGAAAGGTTCACCCCTCCACTTT

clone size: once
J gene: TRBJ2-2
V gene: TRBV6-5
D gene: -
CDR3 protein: CASSYSLGINTGELFF
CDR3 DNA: TGTGCCAGCAGTTACTCCCTGGGCATTAACACCGGGGAGCTGTTTTTT

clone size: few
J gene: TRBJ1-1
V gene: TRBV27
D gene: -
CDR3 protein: CASSLRLGEAFF
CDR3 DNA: TGTGCCAGCAGTTTAAGGTTGGGCGAAGCTTTCTTT

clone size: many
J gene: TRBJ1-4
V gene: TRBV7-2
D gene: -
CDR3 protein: CASSQPGRNEKLFF
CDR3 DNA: TGTGCCAGCAGCCAACCGGGACGGAATGAAAAACTGTTTTTT

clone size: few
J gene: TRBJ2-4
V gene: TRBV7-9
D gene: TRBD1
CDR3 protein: CASSHTGGATKNIQYF
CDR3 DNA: TGTGCCAGCAGCCATACAGGGGGCGCGACCAAAAACATTCAGTACTTC

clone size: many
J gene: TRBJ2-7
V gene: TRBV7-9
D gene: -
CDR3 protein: CASSFSAGKGHEQYF
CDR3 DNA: TGTGCCAGCAGCTTTAGTGCGGGGAAGGGACACGAGCAGTACTTC

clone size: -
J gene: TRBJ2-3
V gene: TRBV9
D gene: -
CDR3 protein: CASSSNGGHGTDTQYF
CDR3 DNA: TGTGCCAGCAGCTCCAACGGGGGGCACGGCACAGATACGCAGTATTTT

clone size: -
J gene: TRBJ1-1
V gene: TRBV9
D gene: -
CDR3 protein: CASSEESFTEAFF
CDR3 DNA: TGTGCCAGCAGCGAAGAGAGTTTCACTGAAGCTTTCTTT

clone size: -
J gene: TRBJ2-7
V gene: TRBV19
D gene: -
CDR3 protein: CASSIDYSYEQYF
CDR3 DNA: TGTGCCAGTAGTATAGATTATTCCTACGAGCAGTACTTC

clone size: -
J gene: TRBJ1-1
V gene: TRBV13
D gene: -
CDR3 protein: CASSFSGGGNTEAFF
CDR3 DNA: TGTGCCAGCAGCTTCAGTGGCGGGGGCAACACTGAAGCTTTCTTT

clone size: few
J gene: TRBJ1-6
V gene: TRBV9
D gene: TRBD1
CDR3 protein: CASSAFGQGDSPLHF
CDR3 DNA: TGTGCCAGCAGCGCCTTCGGACAGGGAGATTCACCCCTCCACTTT

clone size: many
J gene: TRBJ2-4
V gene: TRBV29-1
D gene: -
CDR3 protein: CSVWGSVTSRTKNIQYF
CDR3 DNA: TGCAGCGTATGGGGCTCCGTTACATCTCGCACCAAAAACATTCAGTACTTC

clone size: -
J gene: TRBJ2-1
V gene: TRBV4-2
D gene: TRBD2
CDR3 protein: CASSQVYSGGIYNEQFF
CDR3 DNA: TGTGCCAGCAGCCAAGTCTACAGCGGGGGGATTTACAATGAGCAGTTCTTC

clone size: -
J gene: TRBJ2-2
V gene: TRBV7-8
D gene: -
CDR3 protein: CASSFREYTGELFF
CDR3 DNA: TGTGCCAGCAGCTTCCGGGAGTACACCGGGGAGCTGTTTTTT

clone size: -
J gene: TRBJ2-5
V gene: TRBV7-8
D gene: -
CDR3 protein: CASSISLGRETQYF
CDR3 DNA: TGTGCCAGCAGTATATCATTGGGGCGAGAGACCCAGTACTTC

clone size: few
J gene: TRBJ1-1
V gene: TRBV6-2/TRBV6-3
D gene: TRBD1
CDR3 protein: CASSYSRQGGHMNTEAFF
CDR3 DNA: TGTGCCAGCAGTTACTCGAGACAGGGGGGACACATGAACACTGAAGCTTTCTTT

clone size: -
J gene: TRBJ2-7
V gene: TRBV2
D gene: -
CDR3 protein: CASSVTVPLEQYF
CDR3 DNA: TGTGCCAGCAGTGTGACTGTACCCCTCGAGCAGTACTTC

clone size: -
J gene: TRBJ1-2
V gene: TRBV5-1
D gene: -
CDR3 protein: CASRGSNYGYTF
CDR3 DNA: TGCGCCAGCAGGGGCAGTAACTATGGCTACACCTTC

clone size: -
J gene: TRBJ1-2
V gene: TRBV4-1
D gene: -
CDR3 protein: CASSQDLDRKGYTF
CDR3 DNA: TGCGCCAGCAGCCAGGATTTGGACCGGAAAGGCTACACCTTC

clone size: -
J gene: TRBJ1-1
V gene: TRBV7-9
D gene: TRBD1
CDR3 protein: CASSGTGWYTEAFF
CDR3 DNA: TGTGCCAGCAGCGGGACAGGGTGGTACACTGAAGCTTTCTTT